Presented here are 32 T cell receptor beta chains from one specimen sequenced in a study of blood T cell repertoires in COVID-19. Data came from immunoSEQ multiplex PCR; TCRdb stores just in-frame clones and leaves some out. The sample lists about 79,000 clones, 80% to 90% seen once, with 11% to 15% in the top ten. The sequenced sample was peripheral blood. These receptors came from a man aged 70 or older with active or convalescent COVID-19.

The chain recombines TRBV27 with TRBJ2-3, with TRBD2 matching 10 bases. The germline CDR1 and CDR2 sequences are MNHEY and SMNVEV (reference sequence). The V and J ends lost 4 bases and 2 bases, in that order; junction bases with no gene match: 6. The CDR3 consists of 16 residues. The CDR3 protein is CASSSQLAGYTDTQYF. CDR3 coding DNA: TGTGCCAGCAGTTCCCAACTAGCGGGATACACAGATACGCAGTATTTT.

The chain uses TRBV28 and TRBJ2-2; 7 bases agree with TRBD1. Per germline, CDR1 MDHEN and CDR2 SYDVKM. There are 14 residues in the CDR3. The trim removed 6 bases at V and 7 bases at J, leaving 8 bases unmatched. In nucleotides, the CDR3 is TGTGCCAGCAGCGTTACAGGGGTCGGCGGGGAGCTGTTTTTT. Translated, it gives CASSVTGVGGELFF.

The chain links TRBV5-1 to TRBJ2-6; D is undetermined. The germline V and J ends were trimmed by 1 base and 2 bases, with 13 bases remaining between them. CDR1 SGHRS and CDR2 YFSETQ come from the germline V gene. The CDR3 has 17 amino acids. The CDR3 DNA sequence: TGCGCCAGCAGCTTGATGTCCGGCCGGGCTGGGGCCAACGTCCTGACTTTC. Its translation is CASSLMSGRAGANVLTF.

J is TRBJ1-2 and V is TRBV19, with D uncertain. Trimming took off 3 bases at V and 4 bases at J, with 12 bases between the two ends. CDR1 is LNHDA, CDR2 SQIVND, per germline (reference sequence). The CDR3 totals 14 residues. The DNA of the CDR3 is TGTGCCAGTAGTATCGATCCCGGCGGCTATGGCTACACCTTC. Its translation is CASSIDPGGYGYTF.

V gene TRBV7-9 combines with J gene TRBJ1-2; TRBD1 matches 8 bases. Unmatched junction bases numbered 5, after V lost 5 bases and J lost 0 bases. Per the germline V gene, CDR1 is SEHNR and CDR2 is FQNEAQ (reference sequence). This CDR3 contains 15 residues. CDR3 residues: CASSLGQAANYGYTF. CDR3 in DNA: TGTGCCAGCAGCCTGGGACAGGCCGCTAACTATGGCTACACCTTC.

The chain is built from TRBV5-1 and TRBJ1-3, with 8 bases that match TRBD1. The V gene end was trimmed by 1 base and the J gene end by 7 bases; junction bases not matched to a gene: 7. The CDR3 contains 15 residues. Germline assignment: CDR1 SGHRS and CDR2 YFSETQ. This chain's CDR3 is CASSLSGRGLNTIYF. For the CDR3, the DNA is TGCGCCAGCAGCTTGTCGGGCAGGGGGCTGAACACCATATATTTT.

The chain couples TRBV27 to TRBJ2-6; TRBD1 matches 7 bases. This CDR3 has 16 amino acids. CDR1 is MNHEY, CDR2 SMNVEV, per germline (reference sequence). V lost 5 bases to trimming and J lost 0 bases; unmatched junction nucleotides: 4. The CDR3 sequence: CASSRQGISGANVLTF. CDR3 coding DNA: TGTGCCAGCAGTCGACAGGGCATCTCTGGGGCCAACGTCCTGACTTTC.

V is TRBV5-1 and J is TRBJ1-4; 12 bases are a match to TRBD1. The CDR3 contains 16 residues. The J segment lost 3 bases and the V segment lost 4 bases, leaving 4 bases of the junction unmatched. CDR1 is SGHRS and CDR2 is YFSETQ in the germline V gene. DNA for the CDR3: TGCGCCAGCAGCCTGGGACAGGGGGCCCCTAATGAAAAACTGTTTTTT. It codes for CASSLGQGAPNEKLFF.

The CDR3 region is CASSFGATYEQYF. CDR3 DNA: TGTGCCAGCAGTTTCGGAGCGACCTACGAGCAGTACTTC. This rearrangement joins TRBV28 to TRBJ2-7, with unresolved D. Between the trimmed V and J ends, which lost 3 bases and 2 bases, there was a span of 8 bases. CDR1 is MDHEN and CDR2 is SYDVKM in the germline V gene. The CDR3 sequence is 13 residues long. The variable domain in full, completed from reference TRBV28 and TRBJ2-7, reads DVKVTQSSRYLVKRTGEKVFLECVQDMDHENMFWYRQDPGLGLRLIYFSYDVKMKEKGDIPEGYSVSREKKERFSLILESASTNQTSMYLCASSFGATYEQYFGPGTRLTVT.

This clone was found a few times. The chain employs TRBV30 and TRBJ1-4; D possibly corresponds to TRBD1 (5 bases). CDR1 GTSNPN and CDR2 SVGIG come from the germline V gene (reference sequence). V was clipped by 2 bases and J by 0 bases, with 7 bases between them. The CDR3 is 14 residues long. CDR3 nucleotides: TGTGCCTGGAGTCAGACAGCAACTAATGAAAAACTGTTTTTT. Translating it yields CAWSQTATNEKLFF.

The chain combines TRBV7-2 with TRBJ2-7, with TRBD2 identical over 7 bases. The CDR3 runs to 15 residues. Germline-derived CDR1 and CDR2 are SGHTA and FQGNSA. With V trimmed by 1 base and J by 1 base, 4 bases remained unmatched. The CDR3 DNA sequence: TGTGCCAGCAGCTTAGGTAGCGGGTTGTCCTACGAGCAGTACTTC. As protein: CASSLGSGLSYEQYF. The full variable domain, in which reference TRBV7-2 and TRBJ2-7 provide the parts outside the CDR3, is GAGVSQSPSNKVTEKGKDVELRCDPISGHTALYWYRQSLGQGLEFLIYFQGNSAPDKSGLPSDRFSAERTGGSVSTLTIQRTQQEDSAVYLCASSLGSGLSYEQYFGPGTRLTVT.

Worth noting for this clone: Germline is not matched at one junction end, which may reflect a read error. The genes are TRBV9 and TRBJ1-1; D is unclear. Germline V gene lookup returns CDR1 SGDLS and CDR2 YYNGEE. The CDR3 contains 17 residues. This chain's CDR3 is CASSVGRRGFTNPEAFF. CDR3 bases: TGTGCCAGCAGCGTAGGAAGGCGGGGTTTTACGAACCCTGAAGCTTTCTTT.

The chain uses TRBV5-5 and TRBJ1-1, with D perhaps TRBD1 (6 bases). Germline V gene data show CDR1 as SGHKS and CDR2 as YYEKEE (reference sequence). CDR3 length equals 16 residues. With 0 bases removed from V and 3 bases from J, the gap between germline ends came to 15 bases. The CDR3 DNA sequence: TGTGCCAGCAGCTTGGCCGGGGGGCCGGGGGACACTGAAGCTTTCTTT. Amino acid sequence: CASSLAGGPGDTEAFF.

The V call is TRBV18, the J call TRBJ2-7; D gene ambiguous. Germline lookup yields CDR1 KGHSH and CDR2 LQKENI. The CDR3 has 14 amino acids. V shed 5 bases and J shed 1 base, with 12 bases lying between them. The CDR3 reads CASSSEFGSYEQYF. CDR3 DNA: TGTGCCAGCTCATCGGAGTTCGGTTCCTACGAGCAGTACTTC. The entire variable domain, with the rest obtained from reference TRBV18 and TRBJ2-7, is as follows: NAGVMQNPRHLVRRRGQEARLRCSPMKGHSHVYWYRQLPEEGLKFMVYLQKENIIDESGMPKERFSAEFPKEGPSILRIQQVVRGDSAAYFCASSSEFGSYEQYFGPGTRLTVT.

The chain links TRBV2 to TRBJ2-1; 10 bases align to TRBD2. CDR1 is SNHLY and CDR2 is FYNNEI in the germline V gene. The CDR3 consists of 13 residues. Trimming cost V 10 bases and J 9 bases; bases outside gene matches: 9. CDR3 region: CATVAGGRGEQFF. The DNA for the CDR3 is TGTGCCACGGTAGCGGGAGGAAGGGGTGAGCAGTTCTTC.

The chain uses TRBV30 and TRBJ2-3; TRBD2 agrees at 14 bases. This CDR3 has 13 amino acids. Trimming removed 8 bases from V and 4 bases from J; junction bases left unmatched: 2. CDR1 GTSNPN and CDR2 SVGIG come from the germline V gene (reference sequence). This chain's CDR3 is CAAGLAGADTQYF. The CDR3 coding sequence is TGTGCCGCGGGACTAGCGGGAGCAGATACGCAGTATTTT.

For the CDR3, the DNA is TGTGCCAGCAGCGTAGGCTCCACGCGCCTTTCCGGAAACACCATATATTTT. It encodes CASSVGSTRLSGNTIYF. This chain links TRBV9 with TRBJ1-3; D uncertain. The ends were cut back, 0 bases at V and 4 bases at J, with 17 bases in the middle. Germline assignment: CDR1 SGDLS and CDR2 YYNGEE. The length of the CDR3 is 17 residues.

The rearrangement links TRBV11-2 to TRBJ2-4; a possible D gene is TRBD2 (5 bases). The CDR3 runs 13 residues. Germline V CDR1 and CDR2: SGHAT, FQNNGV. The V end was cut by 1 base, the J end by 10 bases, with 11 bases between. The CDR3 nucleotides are TGTGCCAGCAGCTTAGGGCTCCGCGGGATTCAGTACTTC. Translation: CASSLGLRGIQYF.

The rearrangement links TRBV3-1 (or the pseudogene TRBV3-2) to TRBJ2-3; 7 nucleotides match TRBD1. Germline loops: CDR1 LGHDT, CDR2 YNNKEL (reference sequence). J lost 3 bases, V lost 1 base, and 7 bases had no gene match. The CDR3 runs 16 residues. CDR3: CASSQVRARGTDTQYF. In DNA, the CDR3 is TGTGCCAGCAGCCAAGTTAGGGCCAGGGGGACAGATACGCAGTATTTT.

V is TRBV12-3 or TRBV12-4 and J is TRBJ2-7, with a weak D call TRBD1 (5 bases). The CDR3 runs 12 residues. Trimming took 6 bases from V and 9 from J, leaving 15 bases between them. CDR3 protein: CASSFPQGPQYF. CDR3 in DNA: TGTGCCAGCAGCTTTCCCCAGGGTCCGCAGTACTTC.

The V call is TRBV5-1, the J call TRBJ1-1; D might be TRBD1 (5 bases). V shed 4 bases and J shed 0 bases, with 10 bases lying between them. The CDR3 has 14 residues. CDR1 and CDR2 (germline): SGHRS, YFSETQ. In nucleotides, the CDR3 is TGCGCCAGCAGCCCTAGGGGTATGAACACTGAAGCTTTCTTT. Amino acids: CASSPRGMNTEAFF.

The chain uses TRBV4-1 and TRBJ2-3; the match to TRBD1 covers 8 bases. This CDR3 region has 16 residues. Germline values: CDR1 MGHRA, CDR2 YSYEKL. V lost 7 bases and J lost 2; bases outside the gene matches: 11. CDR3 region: CASTSPSTGDTDTQYF. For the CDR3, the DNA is TGCGCCAGCACCTCCCCTTCGACAGGGGACACAGATACGCAGTATTTT.

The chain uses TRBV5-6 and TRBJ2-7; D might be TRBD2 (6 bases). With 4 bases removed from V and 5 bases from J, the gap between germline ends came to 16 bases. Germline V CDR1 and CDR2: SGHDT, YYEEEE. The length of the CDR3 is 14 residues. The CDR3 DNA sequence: TGTGCCAGCAGCCTAGGGACTCGTTTAGACGAGCAGTACTTC. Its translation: CASSLGTRLDEQYF.

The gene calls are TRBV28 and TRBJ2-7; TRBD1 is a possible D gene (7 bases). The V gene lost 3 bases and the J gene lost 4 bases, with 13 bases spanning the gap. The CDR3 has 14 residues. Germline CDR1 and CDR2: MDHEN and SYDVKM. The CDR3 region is CASSLGQGGYEQYF. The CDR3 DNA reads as TGTGCCAGCAGTTTGGGGCAGGGGGGTTACGAGCAGTACTTC.

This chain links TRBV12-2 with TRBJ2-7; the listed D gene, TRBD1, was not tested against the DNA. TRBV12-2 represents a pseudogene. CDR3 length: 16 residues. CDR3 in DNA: TGTGCAAGTCGCTTAGGGGGCCCTAACGTGTCCTACGAGCAGTACTTC. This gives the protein CASRLGGPNVSYEQYF.

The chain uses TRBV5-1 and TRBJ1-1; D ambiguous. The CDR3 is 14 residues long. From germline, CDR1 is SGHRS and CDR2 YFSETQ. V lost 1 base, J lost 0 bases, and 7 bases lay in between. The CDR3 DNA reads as TGCGCCAGCAGCTTGACAGCCGTGAACACTGAAGCTTTCTTT. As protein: CASSLTAVNTEAFF.

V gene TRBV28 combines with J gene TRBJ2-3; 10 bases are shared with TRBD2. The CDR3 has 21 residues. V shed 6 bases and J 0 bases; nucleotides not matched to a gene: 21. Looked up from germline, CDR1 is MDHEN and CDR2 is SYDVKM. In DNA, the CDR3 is TGTGCCAGCAGCTTCGAACCGGGACTAGCGTTTGGGCAAGGGAGCACAGATACGCAGTATTTT. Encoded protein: CASSFEPGLAFGQGSTDTQYF.

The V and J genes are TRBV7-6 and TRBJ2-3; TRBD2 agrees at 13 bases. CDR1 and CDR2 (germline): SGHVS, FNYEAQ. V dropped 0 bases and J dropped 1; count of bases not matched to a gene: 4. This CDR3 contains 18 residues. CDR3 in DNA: TGTGCCAGCAGCTTAGCTCCCGGACTAGCGGGAGGCACAGATACGCAGTATTTT. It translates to CASSLAPGLAGGTDTQYF.

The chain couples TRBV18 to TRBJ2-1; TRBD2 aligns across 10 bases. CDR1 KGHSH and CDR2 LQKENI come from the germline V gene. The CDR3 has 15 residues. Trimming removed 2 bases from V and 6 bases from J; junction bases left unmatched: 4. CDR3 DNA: TGTGCCAGCTCACCATTAGCGGGAGGTACCAATGAGCAGTTCTTC. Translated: CASSPLAGGTNEQFF.

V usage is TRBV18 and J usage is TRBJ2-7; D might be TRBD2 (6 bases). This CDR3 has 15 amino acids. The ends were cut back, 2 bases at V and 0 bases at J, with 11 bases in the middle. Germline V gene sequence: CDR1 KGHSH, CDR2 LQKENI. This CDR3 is CASSPTGLSSYEQYF. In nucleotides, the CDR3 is TGTGCCAGCTCACCAACGGGACTGAGCTCCTACGAGCAGTACTTC.

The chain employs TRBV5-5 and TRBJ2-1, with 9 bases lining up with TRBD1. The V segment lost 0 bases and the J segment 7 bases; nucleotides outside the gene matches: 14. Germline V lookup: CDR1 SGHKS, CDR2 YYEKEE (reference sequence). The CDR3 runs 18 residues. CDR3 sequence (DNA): TGTGCCAGCAGCTTGGGGTTGGTTGGGACAGGGATGAGGAATGAGCAGTTCTTC. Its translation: CASSLGLVGTGMRNEQFF. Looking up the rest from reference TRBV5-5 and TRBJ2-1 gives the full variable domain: DAGVTQSPTHLIKTRGQQVTLRCSPISGHKSVSWYQQVLGQGPQFIFQYYEKEERGRGNFPDRFSARQFPNYSSELNVNALLLGDSALYLCASSLGLVGTGMRNEQFFGPGTRLTVL.

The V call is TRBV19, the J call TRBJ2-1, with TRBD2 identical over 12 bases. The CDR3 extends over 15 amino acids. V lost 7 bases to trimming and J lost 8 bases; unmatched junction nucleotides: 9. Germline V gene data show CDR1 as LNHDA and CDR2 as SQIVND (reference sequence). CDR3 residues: CASNRLAGGVDEQFF. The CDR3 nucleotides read TGTGCCAGTAACCGCCTAGCGGGAGGGGTCGATGAGCAGTTCTTC.